Following are 7 T cell receptor beta chains from one sample sequenced in a study of T cells in tumors after PD-1 blockade. Sequencing used immunoSEQ multiplex PCR; TCRdb keeps in-frame clones, though not all of them. This sample has 4,500 to 5,000 clones, with roughly 63% found just once. Here the sequenced sample was tumor tissue, taken after anti-PD-1 treatment. The source is a human donor with basal cell carcinoma.

This clone was detected a few times. A read error may explain this, as a much larger clone is one base away. Other DNA sequences within the sample encode an identical CDR3. This chain connects TRBV4-2 to TRBJ2-3; either TRBD1 or TRBD2 may fit D (5 bases each). Between the trimmed V and J ends, which lost 1 base and 6 bases, there was a span of 5 bases. Germline loops: CDR1 LGHNA, CDR2 YNFKEQ. The CDR3 covers 12 residues. The chain's CDR3 is CASSQGGDTQYF. As DNA, the CDR3 is TGTGCCAGCAGCCAAGGGGGGGATACGCAGTATTTT.

CDR3 in DNA: TGTGCCAGCAGCCCTCGACAGTTGGTTGGGTACGAGCAGTACTTC. Protein product: CASSPRQLVGYEQYF. The chain uses TRBV9 and TRBJ2-7; possible D gene TRBD1, 5 bases. Per the germline V gene, CDR1 is SGDLS and CDR2 is YYNGEE. The CDR3 covers 15 residues. Trimming took 4 bases from V and 4 from J, leaving 18 bases between them.

This chain connects TRBV16 to TRBJ1-1; TRBD1 aligns across 7 bases. Trimming cost V 4 bases and J 3 bases; bases outside gene matches: 11. CDR3 length: 16 residues. Germline V CDR1 and CDR2: KGHSY, FQNENV. CDR3 coding DNA: TGTGCCAGCAGCCGGACCGGACAGGATGAGCACACTGAAGCTTTCTTT. This translates into CASSRTGQDEHTEAFF.

This rearrangement joins TRBV21-1 to TRBJ2-3; TRBD1 reflects the table's D call only, with no check against the DNA. TRBV21-1 has pseudogene status. This CDR3 contains 16 residues. The CDR3 is CASSRNHRDWTDTQYF. The CDR3 bases are TGTGCCAGCAGCAGAAACCACAGGGATTGGACAGATACGCAGTATTTT.

The CDR3 region has the DNA TGTGCCAGCAGCCTTCCGAGGGGAAAACTGTTTTTT. Protein: CASSLPRGKLFF. The gene calls are TRBV28 and TRBJ1-4; tentative D call: TRBD1 (5 bases). The CDR3 has 12 amino acids. Germline-derived CDR1 and CDR2 are MDHEN and SYDVKM. V lost 6 bases, J lost 10 bases, and 12 bases lay in between.

This rearrangement joins TRBV15 to TRBJ2-4, with 9 bases lining up with TRBD1. The CDR3 contains 19 residues. Germline trimming cut 2 bases from V and 0 bases from J; bases unmatched to any gene: 11. CDR1 is LNHNV and CDR2 is YYDKDF in the germline V gene (reference sequence). This chain's CDR3 is CATSRTPGQGLLAKNIQYF. CDR3 nucleotide sequence: TGTGCCACCAGCAGAACCCCGGGACAGGGACTTCTAGCCAAAAACATTCAGTACTTC.

The chain has TRBV19 and TRBJ1-1; TRBD1 agrees at 8 bases. In germline, CDR1 is LNHDA, CDR2 SQIVND (reference sequence). CDR3 length equals 15 residues. The trim removed 5 bases at V and 1 base at J, leaving 6 bases unmatched. DNA of the CDR3: TGTGCCAGTAGTCCAGGGGGCGTGCGGAACACTGAAGCTTTCTTT. It specifies CASSPGGVRNTEAFF.